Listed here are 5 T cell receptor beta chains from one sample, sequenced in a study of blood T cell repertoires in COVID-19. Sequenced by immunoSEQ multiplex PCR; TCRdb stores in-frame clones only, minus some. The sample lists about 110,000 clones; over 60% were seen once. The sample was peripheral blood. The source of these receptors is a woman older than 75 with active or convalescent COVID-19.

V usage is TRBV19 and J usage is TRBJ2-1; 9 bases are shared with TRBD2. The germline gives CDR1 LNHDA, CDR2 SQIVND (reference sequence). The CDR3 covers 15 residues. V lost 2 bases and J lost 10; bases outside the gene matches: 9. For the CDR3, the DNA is TGTGCCAGTAGTATATCGGCGGGAGGGCCATGGGAGCAGTTCTTC. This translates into CASSISAGGPWEQFF.

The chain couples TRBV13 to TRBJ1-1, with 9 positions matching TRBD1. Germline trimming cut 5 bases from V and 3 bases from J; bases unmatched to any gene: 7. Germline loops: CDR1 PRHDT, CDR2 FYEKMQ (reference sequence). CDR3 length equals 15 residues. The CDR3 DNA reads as TGTGCCAGCAGCACCAGGACAGGGGCGCACACTGAAGCTTTCTTT. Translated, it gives CASSTRTGAHTEAFF.

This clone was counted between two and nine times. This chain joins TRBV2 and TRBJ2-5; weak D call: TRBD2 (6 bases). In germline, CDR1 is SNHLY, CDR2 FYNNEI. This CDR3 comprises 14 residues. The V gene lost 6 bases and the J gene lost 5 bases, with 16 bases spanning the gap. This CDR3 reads CASRQTWGRETQYF. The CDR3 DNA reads TGTGCCAGCAGGCAGACGTGGGGGAGGGAGACCCAGTACTTC.

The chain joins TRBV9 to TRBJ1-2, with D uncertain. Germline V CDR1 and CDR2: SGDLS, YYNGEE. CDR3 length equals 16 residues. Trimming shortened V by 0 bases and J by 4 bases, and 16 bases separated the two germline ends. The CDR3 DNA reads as TGTGCCAGCAGCGTAGCTACGGGCAGAGGAGGCTATGGCTACACCTTC. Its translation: CASSVATGRGGYGYTF. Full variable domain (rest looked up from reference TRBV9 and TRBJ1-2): DSGVTQTPKHLITATGQRVTLRCSPRSGDLSVYWYQQSLDQGLQFLIQYYNGEERAKGNILERFSAQQFPDLHSELNLSSLELGDSALYFCASSVATGRGGYGYTFGSGTRLTVV.

CDR3 region: CASSELSSGSDETQYF. The DNA for the CDR3 is TGTGCCAGCAGTGAATTATCGAGCGGGAGTGACGAGACCCAGTACTTC. V is TRBV2 and J is TRBJ2-5; 8 nucleotides match TRBD2. Germline loops: CDR1 SNHLY, CDR2 FYNNEI. This CDR3 has 16 amino acids. Trimming at V came to 2 bases and at J to 5 bases, leaving 10 bases not matched to a gene.